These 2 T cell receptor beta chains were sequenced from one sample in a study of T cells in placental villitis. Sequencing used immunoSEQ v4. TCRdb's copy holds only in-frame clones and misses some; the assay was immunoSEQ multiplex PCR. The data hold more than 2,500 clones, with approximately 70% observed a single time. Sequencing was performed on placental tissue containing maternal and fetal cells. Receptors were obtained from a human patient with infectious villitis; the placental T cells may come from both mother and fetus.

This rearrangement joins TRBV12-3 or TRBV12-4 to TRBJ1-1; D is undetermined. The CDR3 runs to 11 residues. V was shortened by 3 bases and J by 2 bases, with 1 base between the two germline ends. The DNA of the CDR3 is TGTGCCAGCAGTTTTAACACTGAAGCTTTCTTT. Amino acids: CASSFNTEAFF.

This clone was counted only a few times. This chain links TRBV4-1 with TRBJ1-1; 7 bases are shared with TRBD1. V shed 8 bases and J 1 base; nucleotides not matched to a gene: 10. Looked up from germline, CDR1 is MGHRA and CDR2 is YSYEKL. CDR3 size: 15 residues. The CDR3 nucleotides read TGCGCCAGCGGACAGAAGGGGACAGCGAACACTGAAGCTTTCTTT. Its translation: CASGQKGTANTEAFF.